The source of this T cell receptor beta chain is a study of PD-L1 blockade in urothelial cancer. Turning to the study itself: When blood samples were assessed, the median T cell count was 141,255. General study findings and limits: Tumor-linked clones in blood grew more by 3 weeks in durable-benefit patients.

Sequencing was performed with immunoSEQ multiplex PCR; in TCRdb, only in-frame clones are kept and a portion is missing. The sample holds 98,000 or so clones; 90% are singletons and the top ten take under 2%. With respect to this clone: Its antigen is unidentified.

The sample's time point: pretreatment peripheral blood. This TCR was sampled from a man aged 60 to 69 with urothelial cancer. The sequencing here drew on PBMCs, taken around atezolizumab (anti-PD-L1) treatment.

CDR3 loop: CASRGPTGVYTEAFF. CDR3 sequence (DNA): TGTGCCAGCAGAGGCCCGACAGGCGTATACACTGAAGCTTTCTTT. The V and J genes are TRBV2 and TRBJ1-1; a weak D match, TRBD1 (6 bases). This CDR3 has 15 residues. Between the trimmed V and J ends, which lost 6 bases and 3 bases, there was a span of 17 bases. Germline CDR1 SNHLY, CDR2 FYNNEI. Supplemented by reference TRBV2 and TRBJ1-1, the full variable domain reads EPEVTQTPSHQVTQMGQEVILRCVPISNHLYFYWYRQILGQKVEFLVSFYNNEISEKSEIFDDQFSVERPDGSNFTLKIRSTKLEDSAMYFCASRGPTGVYTEAFFGQGTRLTVV.